Sequencing of this T cell receptor beta chain was carried out in a study of blood T cell repertoires in COVID-19. Study-wide background: The United States, Italy and Spain provided the acute and convalescent COVID-19 samples.

In the source study's methods: Scientists estimated how many nucleated cells there were by amplifying reference gene primers. The method was immunoSEQ multiplex PCR; TCRdb's version includes in-frame clones alone and lacks a portion of them. Clone size and V and J calls were adopted from that table, with D and trimming inferred from the DNA. The sample consists of about 400,000 clones, under 90% of them appearing once. The source of this sequence is a woman in her 30s who had recovered from COVID-19. The sequenced material came from PBMCs or T cells enriched from blood (not recorded which).

DNA for the CDR3: TGTGCCAGCAGCTTATTCCCGCAAGAGACCCAGTACTTC. Translation: CASSLFPQETQYF. The chain carries TRBV7-3 and TRBJ2-5; no clear D. The CDR3 extends over 13 amino acids. V was trimmed by 2 bases and J by 2 bases, leaving 6 bases between them. CDR1 is SGHTA, CDR2 FQGTGA, per germline.